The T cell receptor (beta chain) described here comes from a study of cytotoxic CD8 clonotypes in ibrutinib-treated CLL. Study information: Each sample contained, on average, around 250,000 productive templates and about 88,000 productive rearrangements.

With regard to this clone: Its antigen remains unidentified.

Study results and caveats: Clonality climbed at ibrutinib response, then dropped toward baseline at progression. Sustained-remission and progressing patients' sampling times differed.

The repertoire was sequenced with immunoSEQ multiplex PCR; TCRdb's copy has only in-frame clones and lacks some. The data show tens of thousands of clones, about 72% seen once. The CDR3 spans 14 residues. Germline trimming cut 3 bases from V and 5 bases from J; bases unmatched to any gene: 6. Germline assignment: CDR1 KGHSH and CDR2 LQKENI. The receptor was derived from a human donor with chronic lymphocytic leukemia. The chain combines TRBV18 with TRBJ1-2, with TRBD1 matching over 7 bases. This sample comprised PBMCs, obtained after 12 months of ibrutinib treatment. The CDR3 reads CASSPEGAPYGYTF. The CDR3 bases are TGTGCCAGCTCACCGGAGGGGGCCCCGTATGGCTACACCTTC.